This T cell receptor beta chain is from a study of T cells in Graves' hyperthyroidism and ophthalmopathy. Patients with ophthalmopathy all had a Clinical Activity Score of at least 3, a NOSPECS grade of at least 4 and duration under 3 months. Amplified TCR beta CDR3 regions derived from RNA transcripts. The HTBI set primed first-round TCR CDR3 RT-PCR. TCRdb called the multiplex PCR reads again in MiXCR, with one record for every CDR3 protein. The sample has hundreds of thousands of distinct CDR3 sequences, approximately 16% seen once. Findings of the study overall: Among thyroid clonotypes expanded above 0.001, most also appeared in blood.

The CDR3 runs to 14 residues. V was clipped by 4 bases and J by 4 bases, with 13 bases between them. From germline, CDR1 is LGHDT and CDR2 YNNKEL (reference sequence). This clonotype came up many times. The antigen is not known. Sequenced: blood. The J gene is TRBJ1-2, the V gene TRBV3-1, with D unresolved. The TCR was taken from a woman aged 40 to 50 with Graves' ophthalmopathy. The CDR3 protein is CASSPARNTYGYTF. The CDR3 DNA is TGTGCCAGCAGCCCTGCACGGAATACCTATGGCTACACCTTC.